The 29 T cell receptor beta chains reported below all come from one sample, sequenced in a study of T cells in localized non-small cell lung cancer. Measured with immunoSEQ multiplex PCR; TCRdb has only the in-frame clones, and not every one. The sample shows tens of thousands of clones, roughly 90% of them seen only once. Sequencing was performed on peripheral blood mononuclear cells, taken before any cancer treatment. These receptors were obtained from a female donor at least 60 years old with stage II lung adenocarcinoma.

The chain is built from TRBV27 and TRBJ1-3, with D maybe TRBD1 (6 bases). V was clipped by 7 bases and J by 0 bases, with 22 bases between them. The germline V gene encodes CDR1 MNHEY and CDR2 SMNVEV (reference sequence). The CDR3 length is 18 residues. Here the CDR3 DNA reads TGTGCCAGCAACTGGACAGCGGTAAAATTGTCCTCTGGAAACACCATATATTTT. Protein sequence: CASNWTAVKLSSGNTIYF.

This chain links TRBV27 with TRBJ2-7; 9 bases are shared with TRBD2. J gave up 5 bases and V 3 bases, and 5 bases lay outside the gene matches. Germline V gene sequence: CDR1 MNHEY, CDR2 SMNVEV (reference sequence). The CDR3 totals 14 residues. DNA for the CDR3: TGTGCCAGCAGTTTCATAGCGGGAGTGAACGAGCAGTACTTC. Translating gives CASSFIAGVNEQYF.

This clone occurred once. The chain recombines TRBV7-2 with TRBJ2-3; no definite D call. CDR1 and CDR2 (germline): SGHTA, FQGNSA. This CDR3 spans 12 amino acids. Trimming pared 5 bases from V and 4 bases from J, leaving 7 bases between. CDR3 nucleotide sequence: TGTGCCAGCAGCCCTAGAGCAGATACGCAGTATTTT. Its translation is CASSPRADTQYF.

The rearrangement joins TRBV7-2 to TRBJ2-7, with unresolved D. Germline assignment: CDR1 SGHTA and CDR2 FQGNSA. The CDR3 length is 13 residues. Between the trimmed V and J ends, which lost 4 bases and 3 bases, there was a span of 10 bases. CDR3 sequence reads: CASSSPPVYEQYF. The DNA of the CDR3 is TGTGCCAGCAGCTCACCTCCCGTCTACGAGCAGTACTTC.

DNA of the CDR3: TGTGCCAGCTCACCGGGCGGGAACACCGGGGAGCTGTTTTTT. Protein: CASSPGGNTGELFF. V is TRBV18 and J is TRBJ2-2; no reliable D call. The CDR3 has 14 residues. Per germline, CDR1 KGHSH and CDR2 LQKENI. Trimming stripped 3 bases from V and 1 base from J, with 6 bases between.

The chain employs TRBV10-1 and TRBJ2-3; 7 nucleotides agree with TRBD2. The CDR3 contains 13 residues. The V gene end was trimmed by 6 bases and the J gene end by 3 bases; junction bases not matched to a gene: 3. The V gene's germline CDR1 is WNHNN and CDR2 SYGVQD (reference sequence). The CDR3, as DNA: TGCGCCAGCAGCGGACTAGGTACAGATACGCAGTATTTT. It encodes CASSGLGTDTQYF.

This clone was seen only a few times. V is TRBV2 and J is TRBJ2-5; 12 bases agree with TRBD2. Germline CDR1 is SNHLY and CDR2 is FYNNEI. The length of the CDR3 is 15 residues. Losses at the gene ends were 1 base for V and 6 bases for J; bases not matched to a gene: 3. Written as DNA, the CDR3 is TGTGCCAGCAGTGAAGGACTAGCGGGAGCGCAGACCCAGTACTTC. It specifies CASSEGLAGAQTQYF.

CDR3: CASSPGTGVSYEQYF. In nucleotides, the CDR3 is TGTGCCAGCAGCCCCGGGACAGGGGTGTCCTACGAGCAGTACTTC. The chain combines TRBV7-2 with TRBJ2-7; TRBD1 matches at 10 bases. The germline V gene encodes CDR1 SGHTA and CDR2 FQGNSA. The CDR3 spans 15 residues. V trimming: 5 bases; J trimming: 1 base; junction bases outside the gene matches: 5.

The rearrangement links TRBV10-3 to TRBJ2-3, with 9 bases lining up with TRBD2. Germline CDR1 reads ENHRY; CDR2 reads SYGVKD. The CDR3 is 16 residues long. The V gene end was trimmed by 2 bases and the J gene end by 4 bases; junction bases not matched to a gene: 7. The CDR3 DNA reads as TGTGCCATCAGTGAGGGGATAGCGGGAGACGCAGATACGCAGTATTTT. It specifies CAISEGIAGDADTQYF.

Here the CDR3 reads CASRLTGEGYGYTF. CDR3 nucleotides: TGTGCCAGCAGACTAACAGGGGAAGGCTATGGCTACACCTTC. This rearrangement joins TRBV27 to TRBJ1-2; 7 nucleotides line up with TRBD1. Trimming at V came to 6 bases and at J to 4 bases, leaving 8 bases not matched to a gene. This CDR3 region has 14 residues. In germline, CDR1 is MNHEY, CDR2 SMNVEV (reference sequence).

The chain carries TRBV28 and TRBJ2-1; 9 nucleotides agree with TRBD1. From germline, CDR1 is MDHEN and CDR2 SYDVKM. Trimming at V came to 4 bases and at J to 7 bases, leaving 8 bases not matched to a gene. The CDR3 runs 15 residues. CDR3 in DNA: TGTGCCAGCAGTTCCTCGGGGACAGGGACGAATGAGCAGTTCTTC. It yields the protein CASSSSGTGTNEQFF. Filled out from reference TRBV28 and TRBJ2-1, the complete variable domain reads DVKVTQSSRYLVKRTGEKVFLECVQDMDHENMFWYRQDPGLGLRLIYFSYDVKMKEKGDIPEGYSVSREKKERFSLILESASTNQTSMYLCASSSSGTGTNEQFFGPGTRLTVL.

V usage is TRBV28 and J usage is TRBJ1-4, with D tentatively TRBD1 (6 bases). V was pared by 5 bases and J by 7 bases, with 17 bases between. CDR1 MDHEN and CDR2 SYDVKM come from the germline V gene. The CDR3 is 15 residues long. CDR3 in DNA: TGTGCCAGCAGTCGTCTGACAGGAAACGCTGAAAAACTGTTTTTT. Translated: CASSRLTGNAEKLFF.

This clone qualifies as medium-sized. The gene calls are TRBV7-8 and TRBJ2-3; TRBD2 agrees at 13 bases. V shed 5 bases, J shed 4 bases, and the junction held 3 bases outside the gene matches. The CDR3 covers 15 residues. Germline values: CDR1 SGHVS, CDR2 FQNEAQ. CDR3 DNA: TGTGCCAGCAGCCCAGGACTAGCGGGAGCAGATACGCAGTATTTT. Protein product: CASSPGLAGADTQYF. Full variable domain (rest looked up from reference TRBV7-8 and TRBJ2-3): GAGVSQSPRYKVAKRGQDVALRCDPISGHVSLFWYQQALGQGPEFLTYFQNEAQLDKSGLPSDRFFAERPEGSVSTLKIQRTQQEDSAVYLCASSPGLAGADTQYFGPGTRLTVL.

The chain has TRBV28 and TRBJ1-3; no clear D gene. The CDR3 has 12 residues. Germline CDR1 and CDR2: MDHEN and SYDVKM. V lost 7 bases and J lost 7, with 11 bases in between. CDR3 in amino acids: CASTSRVNTIYF. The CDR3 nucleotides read TGTGCCAGCACCTCAAGGGTTAACACCATATATTTT.

CDR3 coding DNA: TGTGCCAGCTCATCCGTATTAATTGATACGCAGTATTTT. Its translation is CASSSVLIDTQYF. The chain uses TRBV18 and TRBJ2-3; D is uncertain. Trimming pared 5 bases from V and 6 bases from J, leaving 12 bases between. The CDR3 is 13 amino acids. Germline V lookup: CDR1 KGHSH, CDR2 LQKENI.

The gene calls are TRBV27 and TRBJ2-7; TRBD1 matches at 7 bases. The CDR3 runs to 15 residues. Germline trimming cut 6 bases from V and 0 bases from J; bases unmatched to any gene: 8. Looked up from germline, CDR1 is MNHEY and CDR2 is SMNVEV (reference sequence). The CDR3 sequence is CASRGLGQFSYEQYF. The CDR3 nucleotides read TGTGCCAGCAGAGGCTTGGGACAGTTCTCCTACGAGCAGTACTTC.

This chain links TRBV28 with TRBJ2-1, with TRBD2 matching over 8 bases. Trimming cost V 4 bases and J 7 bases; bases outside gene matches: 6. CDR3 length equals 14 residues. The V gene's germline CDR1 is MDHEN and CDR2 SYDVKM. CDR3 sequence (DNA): TGTGCCAGCAGTTCTGGCGGGGGGACAAATGAGCAGTTCTTC. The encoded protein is CASSSGGGTNEQFF.

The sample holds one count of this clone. The CDR3 region has the DNA TGTGCCAGCAGTTCGCAGGGGGCGACTGAAGCTTTCTTT. Translated: CASSSQGATEAFF. This chain uses TRBV7-3 with TRBJ1-1, with TRBD1 matching over 8 bases. CDR1 and CDR2 from the germline V gene are SGHTA and FQGTGA. After removal of 6 bases from V and 5 bases from J, the junction contained 5 bases not matched to a gene. This CDR3 comprises 13 residues.

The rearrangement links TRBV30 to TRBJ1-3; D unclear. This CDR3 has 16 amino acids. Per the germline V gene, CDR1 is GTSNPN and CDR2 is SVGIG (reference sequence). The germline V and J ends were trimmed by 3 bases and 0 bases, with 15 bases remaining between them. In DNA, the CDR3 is TGTGCCTGGAGGCCAGGCGGCGGGTTCTCTGGAAACACCATATATTTT. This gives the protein CAWRPGGGFSGNTIYF.

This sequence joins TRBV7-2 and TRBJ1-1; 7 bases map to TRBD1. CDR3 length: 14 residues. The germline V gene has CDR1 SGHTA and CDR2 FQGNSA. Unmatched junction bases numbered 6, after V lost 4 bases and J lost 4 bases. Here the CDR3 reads CASSSQGQSTEAFF. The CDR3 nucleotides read TGTGCCAGCAGCTCACAGGGGCAGTCCACTGAAGCTTTCTTT.

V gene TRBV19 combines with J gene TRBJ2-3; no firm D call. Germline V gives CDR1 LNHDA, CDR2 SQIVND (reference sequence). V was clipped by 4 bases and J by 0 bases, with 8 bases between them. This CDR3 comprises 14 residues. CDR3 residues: CASSKGLSTDTQYF. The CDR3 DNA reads TGTGCCAGTAGTAAAGGTCTTAGCACAGATACGCAGTATTTT. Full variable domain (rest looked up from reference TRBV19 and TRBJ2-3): DGGITQSPKYLFRKEGQNVTLSCEQNLNHDAMYWYRQDPGQGLRLIYYSQIVNDFQKGDIAEGYSVSREKKESFPLTVTSAQKNPTAFYLCASSKGLSTDTQYFGPGTRLTVL.

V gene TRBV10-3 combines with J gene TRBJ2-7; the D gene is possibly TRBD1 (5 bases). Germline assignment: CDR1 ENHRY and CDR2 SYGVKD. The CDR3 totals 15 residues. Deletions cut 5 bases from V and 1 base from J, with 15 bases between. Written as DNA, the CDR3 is TGTGCCATCAGTTCGGACAAGGTGCGTTCCTACGAGCAGTACTTC. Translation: CAISSDKVRSYEQYF.

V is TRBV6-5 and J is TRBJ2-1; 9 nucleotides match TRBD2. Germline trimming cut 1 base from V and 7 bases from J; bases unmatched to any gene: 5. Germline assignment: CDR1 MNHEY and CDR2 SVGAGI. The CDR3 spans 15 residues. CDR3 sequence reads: CASSYLAGVQNEQFF. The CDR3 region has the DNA TGTGCCAGCAGTTACTTAGCGGGAGTCCAGAATGAGCAGTTCTTC.

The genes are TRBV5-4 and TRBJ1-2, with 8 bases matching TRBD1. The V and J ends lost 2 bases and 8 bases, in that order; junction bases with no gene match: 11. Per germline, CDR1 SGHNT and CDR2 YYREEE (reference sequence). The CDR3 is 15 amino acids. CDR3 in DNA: TGTGCCAGCAGCTTCGGACAGGGTGAATGGAGCGGCTACACCTTC. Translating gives CASSFGQGEWSGYTF.

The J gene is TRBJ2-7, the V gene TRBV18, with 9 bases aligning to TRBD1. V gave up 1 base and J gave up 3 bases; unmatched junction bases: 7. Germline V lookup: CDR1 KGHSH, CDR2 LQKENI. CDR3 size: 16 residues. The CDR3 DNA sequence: TGTGCCAGCTCACCACTCTCCGGGACAGGGAACTACGAGCAGTACTTC. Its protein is CASSPLSGTGNYEQYF.

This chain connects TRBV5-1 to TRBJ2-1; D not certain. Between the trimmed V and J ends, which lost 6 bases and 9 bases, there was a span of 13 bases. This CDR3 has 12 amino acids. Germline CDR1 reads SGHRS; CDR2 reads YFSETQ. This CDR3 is CASNPTVSEQFF. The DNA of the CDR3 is TGCGCCAGCAACCCCACAGTTAGTGAGCAGTTCTTC.

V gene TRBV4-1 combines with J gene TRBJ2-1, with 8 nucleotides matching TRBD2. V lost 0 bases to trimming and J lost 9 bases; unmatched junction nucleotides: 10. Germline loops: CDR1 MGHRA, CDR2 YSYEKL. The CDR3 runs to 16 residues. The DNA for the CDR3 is TGCGCCAGCAGCCAAGAAGGTCGGACTAGCTCCAGTGAGCAGTTCTTC. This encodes CASSQEGRTSSSEQFF.

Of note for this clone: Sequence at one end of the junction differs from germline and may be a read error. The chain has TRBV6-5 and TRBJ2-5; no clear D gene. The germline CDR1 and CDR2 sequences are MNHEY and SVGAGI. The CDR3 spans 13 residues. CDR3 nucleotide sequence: TGTGCCAGCAATATCCCAGGCACAGAGGCCCAGTACTTC. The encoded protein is CASNIPGTEAQYF.

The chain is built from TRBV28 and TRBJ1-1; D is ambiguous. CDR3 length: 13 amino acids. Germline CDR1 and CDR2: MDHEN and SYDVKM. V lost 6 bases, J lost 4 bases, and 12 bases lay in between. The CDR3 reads CASREGIGTEAFF. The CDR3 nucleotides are TGTGCCAGCAGGGAAGGAATTGGCACTGAAGCTTTCTTT. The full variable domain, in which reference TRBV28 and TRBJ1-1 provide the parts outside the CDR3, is DVKVTQSSRYLVKRTGEKVFLECVQDMDHENMFWYRQDPGLGLRLIYFSYDVKMKEKGDIPEGYSVSREKKERFSLILESASTNQTSMYLCASREGIGTEAFFGQGTRLTVV.